Described below is a single T cell receptor (beta chain) sequence and its context. Clones were sequenced by immunoSEQ multiplex PCR, and TCRdb holds only the in-frame ones, with some missing. The table records some 150,000 clones, roughly 83% of them present only once. The data stem from a study of blood T cell repertoires in COVID-19. Trimming removed 1 base from V and 1 base from J, with 16 bases in between. The germline CDR1 and CDR2 sequences are KGHDR and SFDVKD. The CDR3 is 18 amino acids. The clonotype was recovered from a woman aged 55-69 years with COVID-19, enrolled during active disease. The sequenced material came from peripheral blood. The chain uses TRBV24-1 and TRBJ1-3, with a weak D call TRBD1 (6 bases). Here the CDR3 DNA reads TGTGCCACCAGTGATTTAGGTACAGGGCTAAGTTCTGGAAACACCATATATTTT. Amino acid sequence: CATSDLGTGLSSGNTIYF.